This TCR beta chain was sequenced during a study of CD8+CD57+ T cells in acquired aplastic anemia. Overall study context: Average DNA yield from sorted CD4+ and CD8+ cells was 3.2 ug.

About this clonotype itself: Because it lacks the conserved phenylalanine or tryptophan at the end, this CDR3 is likely a read error.

The CDR3 spans 15 residues. Per germline, CDR1 WNHNN and CDR2 SYGVQD (reference sequence). The sequenced patients had an expansion of CD8+CD57+ cells seen by flow cytometry. Template material for TCR beta VDJ and CDR3 profiling consisted of genomic DNA. Using its own MiXCR run on the reads, TCRdb lists one record per CDR3 protein. The table lists some 120,000 distinct CDR3 sequences, approximately 40% of them singletons. The chain has TRBV10-1 and TRBJ2-5; 8 nucleotides line up with TRBD1. The sequencing input was sorted CD4+, CD8+, or CD8+CD57+ T cells (not recorded which) from PBMCs. This TCR derives from a human donor with aplastic anemia. CDR3: CAGSESGQGRETQYL. Written as DNA, the CDR3 is TGCGCCGGCAGTGAGTCCGGACAGGGCAGGGAGACCCAGTACCTC.